The TCR beta chain described here comes from a study of T cell responses to AZD1222 COVID-19 vaccine. Turning to this clone: The antigen is not known.

General study findings and limits: A rise in Spike-specific TCR breadth and depth followed two AZD1222 doses. In the spike-specific TCR repertoire, nearly half reportedly target unmutated variant regions.

The V and J ends lost 8 bases and 4 bases respectively, with 13 bases between them. The CDR3 extends over 13 amino acids. Germline V lookup: CDR1 MNHEY, CDR2 SVGAGI. The protocol was immunoSEQ multiplex PCR, while the TCRdb copy is restricted to in-frame clones and leaves out a portion. In the table there are about 79,000 clones, around 81% of which are singletons. This rearrangement joins TRBV6-5 to TRBJ2-3, with D unresolved. Sequenced here: peripheral blood, sampled on day 0 of AZD1222 vaccination. The source of this sequence is an adult in good health. In DNA, the CDR3 is TGTGCCAGCGGACCCCTGGCGGCAGATACGCAGTATTTT. Its protein is CASGPLAADTQYF.